The TCR beta chain under discussion was sequenced for a study of blood T cells in healthy people across ages. Across the whole study: About one barcoded beta molecule was captured per two T cells (by template switching). Study outcomes and limitations: With donor CMV status unknown, expanded clonotype changes were possibly confounded. With unsorted PBMCs, a conclusive comparison of naive versus antigen-experienced cells was not possible.

In this sample, this clonotype turned up a few times. Its antigen is undetermined. The germline V gene encodes CDR1 MNHEY and CDR2 SVGEGT. V was clipped by 5 bases and J by 2 bases, with 17 bases between them. The CDR3 loop spans 16 amino acids. Using a J-beta primer mix together with a sample-barcoded 5' primer, a second PCR was run for roughly 7 to 12 cycles. TCRdb analysed the 5' RACE reads with MiXCR anew, one entry per CDR3 protein. The table shows 550,000 to 700,000 distinct CDR3 sequences, with about 26% occurring only once. The chain carries TRBV6-2 or TRBV6-3 and TRBJ2-3; D is ambiguous. This sequence originates from a woman in her sixties or seventies in good health. Sequenced sample: blood. The CDR3 is CASSGDSRSTTDTQYF. In DNA form, the CDR3 reads TGTGCCAGCAGTGGCGACTCACGATCGACCACAGATACGCAGTATTTT.